Listed below are T cell receptor beta chains from one sample, sequenced in a study of blood T cell repertoires in COVID-19. Repertoires were generated with immunoSEQ multiplex PCR, while TCRdb's copy carries only in-frame clones and drops some. This sample has under 250,000 clones, with 70% to 90% found just once. The sample was peripheral blood. The source is a woman aged 30 to 39 with COVID-19, enrolled during active disease. The CDR3 runs from the conserved cysteine through the conserved F or W. A D gene is named only where the DNA matches it firmly. Only some rows state a clone size, as once, few, many or a class for expanded clones.

cdr3_aa cdr3_nt clone_size j_call v_call d_call
CASSPLGANEQYF TGTGCCAGCAGTCCCCTTGGGGCCAACGAGCAGTACTTC - TRBJ2-7 TRBV27 -
CASSPPTSIGRSSYNEQFF TGTGCCAGCTCACCACCCACTAGTATTGGGCGGAGCTCCTACAATGAGCAGTTCTTC - TRBJ2-1 TRBV18 -
CASSFELAGLNEQFF TGCGCCAGCAGCTTTGAACTAGCGGGCCTTAATGAGCAGTTCTTC once TRBJ2-1 TRBV5-1 TRBD2
CASSLGTGTDTQYF TGTGCCAGCAGTTTGGGGACAGGCACAGATACGCAGTATTTT once TRBJ2-3 TRBV28 TRBD1
CASSMDRVITEAFF TGTGCCAGTAGTATGGACAGGGTGATCACTGAAGCTTTCTTT - TRBJ1-1 TRBV19 TRBD1
CASSHMDSSSGANVLTF TGTGCCAGCAGCCACATGGACAGCTCTTCTGGGGCCAACGTCCTGACTTTC - TRBJ2-6 TRBV27 -
CASRARLNTEAFF TGTGCCAGCAGGGCACGTCTGAACACTGAAGCTTTCTTT few TRBJ1-1 TRBV2 -
CASSYPLAGQETQYF TGTGCCAGCAGTTACCCGCTAGCGGGGCAAGAGACCCAGTACTTC - TRBJ2-5 TRBV6-2/TRBV6-3 TRBD2
CASSSQGESTEAFF TGTGCCAGCAGTTCCCAGGGGGAGAGCACTGAAGCTTTCTTT - TRBJ1-1 TRBV2 TRBD1
CASSPIAGVTDTQYF TGTGCCAGCTCACCTATCGCGGGGGTTACAGATACGCAGTATTTT - TRBJ2-3 TRBV18 TRBD2
CASNLAGRTDTQYF TGTGCCAGCAACCTAGCGGGCCGCACAGATACGCAGTATTTT - TRBJ2-3 TRBV5-4 TRBD2
CASSPTEGSNQPQHF TGTGCCAGCAGTCCTACTGAGGGTAGCAATCAGCCCCAGCATTTT - TRBJ1-5 TRBV2 -
CASSGLSGGGPPLDTQYF TGTGCCAGCAGCGGTCTTAGCGGGGGGGGTCCTCCATTGGATACGCAGTATTTT - TRBJ2-3 TRBV9 TRBD2
CASSLFSGQRMMELFF TGTGCCAGCAGTTTGTTTTCTGGACAGAGGATGATGGAACTGTTTTTT - TRBJ1-4 TRBV28 -
CASSEYGGRAGNEQFF TGTGCCAGCAGTGAATACGGCGGGAGGGCTGGCAATGAGCAGTTCTTC once TRBJ2-1 TRBV25-1 TRBD2
CASSSLRGPYNEQFF TGTGCCAGCAGCTCTCTCCGGGGTCCGTACAATGAGCAGTTCTTC - TRBJ2-1 TRBV6-2/TRBV6-3 -
CASSQGRTSGGNEQFF TGTGCCAGCAGCCAAGGCCGTACTAGCGGAGGCAATGAGCAGTTCTTC - TRBJ2-1 TRBV3-1/TRBV3-2 TRBD2
CASSPPPPDTQYF TGTGCCAGCAGTCCCCCCCCTCCCGATACGCAGTATTTT - TRBJ2-3 TRBV27 -